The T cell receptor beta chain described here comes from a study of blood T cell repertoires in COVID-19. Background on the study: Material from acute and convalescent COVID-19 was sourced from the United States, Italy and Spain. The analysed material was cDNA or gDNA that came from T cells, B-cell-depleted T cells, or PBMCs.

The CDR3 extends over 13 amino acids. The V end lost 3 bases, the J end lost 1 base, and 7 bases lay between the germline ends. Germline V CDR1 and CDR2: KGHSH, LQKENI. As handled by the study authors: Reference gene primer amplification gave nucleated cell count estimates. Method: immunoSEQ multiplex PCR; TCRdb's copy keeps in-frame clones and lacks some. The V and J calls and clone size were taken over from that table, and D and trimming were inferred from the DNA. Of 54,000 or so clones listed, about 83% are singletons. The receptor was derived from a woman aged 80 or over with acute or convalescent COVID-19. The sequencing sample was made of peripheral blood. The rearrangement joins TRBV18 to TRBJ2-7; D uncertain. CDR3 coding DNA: TGTGCCAGCTCACCCGGCAGGTCCTACGAGCAGTACTTC. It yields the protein CASSPGRSYEQYF.